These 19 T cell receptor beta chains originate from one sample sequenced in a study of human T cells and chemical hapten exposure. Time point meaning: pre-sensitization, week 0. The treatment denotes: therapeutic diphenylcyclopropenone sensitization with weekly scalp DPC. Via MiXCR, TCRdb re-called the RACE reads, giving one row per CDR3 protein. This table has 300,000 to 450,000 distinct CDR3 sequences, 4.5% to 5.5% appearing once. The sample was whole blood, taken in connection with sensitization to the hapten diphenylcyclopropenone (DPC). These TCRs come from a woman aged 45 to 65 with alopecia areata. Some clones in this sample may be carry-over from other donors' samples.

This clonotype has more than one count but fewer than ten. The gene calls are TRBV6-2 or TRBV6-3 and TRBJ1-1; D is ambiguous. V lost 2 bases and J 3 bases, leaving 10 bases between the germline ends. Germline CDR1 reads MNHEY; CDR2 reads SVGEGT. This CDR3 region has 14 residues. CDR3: CASSYGFTHTEAFF. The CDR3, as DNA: TGTGCCAGCAGTTACGGGTTTACCCACACTGAAGCTTTCTTT.

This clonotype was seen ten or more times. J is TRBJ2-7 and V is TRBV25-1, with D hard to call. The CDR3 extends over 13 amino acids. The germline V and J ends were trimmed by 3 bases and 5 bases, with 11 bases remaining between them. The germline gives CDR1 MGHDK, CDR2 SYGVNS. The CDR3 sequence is CASSEMGKDEQYF. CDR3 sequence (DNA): TGTGCCAGCAGTGAGATGGGGAAAGACGAGCAGTACTTC.

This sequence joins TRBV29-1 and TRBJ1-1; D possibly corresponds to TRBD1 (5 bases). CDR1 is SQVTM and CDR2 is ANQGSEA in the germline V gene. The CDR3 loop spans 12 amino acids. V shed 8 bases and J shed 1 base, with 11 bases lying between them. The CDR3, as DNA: TGCAGCTTTGGGGGAGAGAACACTGAAGCTTTCTTT. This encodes CSFGGENTEAFF.

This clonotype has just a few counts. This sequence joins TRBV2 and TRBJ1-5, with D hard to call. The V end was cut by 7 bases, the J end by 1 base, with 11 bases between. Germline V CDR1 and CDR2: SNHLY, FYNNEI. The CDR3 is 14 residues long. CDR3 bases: TGTGCCAGCACCCTAGACACGAGCAATCAGCCCCAGCATTTT. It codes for CASTLDTSNQPQHF.

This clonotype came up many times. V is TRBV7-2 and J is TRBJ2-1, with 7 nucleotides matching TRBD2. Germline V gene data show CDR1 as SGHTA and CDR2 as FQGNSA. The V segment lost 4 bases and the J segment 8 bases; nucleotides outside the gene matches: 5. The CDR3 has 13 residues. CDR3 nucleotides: TGTGCCAGCAGCTCGCAGGGAGGGGATGAGCAGTTCTTC. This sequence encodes CASSSQGGDEQFF. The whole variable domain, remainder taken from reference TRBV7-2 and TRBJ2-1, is GAGVSQSPSNKVTEKGKDVELRCDPISGHTALYWYRQSLGQGLEFLIYFQGNSAPDKSGLPSDRFSAERTGGSVSTLTIQRTQQEDSAVYLCASSSQGGDEQFFGPGTRLTVL.

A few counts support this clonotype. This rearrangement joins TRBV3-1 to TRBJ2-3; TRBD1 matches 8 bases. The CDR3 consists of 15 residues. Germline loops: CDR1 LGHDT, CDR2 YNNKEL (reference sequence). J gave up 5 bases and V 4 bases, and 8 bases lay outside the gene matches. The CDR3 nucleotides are TGTGCCAGCAGCCCCCGACAGGGGCTGGAAGATACGCAGTATTTT. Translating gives CASSPRQGLEDTQYF.

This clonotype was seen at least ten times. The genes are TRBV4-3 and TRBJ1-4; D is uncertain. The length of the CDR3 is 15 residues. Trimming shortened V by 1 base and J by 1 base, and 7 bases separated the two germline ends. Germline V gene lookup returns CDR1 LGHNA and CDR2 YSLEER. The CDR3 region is CASSQVGRTNEKLFF. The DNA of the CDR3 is TGCGCCAGCAGCCAAGTTGGCAGAACTAATGAAAAACTGTTTTTT.

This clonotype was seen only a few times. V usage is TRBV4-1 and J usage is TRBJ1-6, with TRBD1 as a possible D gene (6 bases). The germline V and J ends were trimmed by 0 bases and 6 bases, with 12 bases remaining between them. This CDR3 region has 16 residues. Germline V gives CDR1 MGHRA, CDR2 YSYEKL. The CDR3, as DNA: TGCGCCAGCAGCCAAGATATGGGGGCTCGTAATTCACCCCTCCACTTT. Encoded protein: CASSQDMGARNSPLHF.

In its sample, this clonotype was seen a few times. The CDR3 is CATNRQAGAQYF. The CDR3 DNA reads as TGTGCCACCAATCGACAGGCCGGGGCGCAGTATTTT. The chain uses TRBV24-1 and TRBJ2-3; tentatively, D is TRBD1 (6 bases). There are 12 residues in the CDR3. V lost 8 bases, J lost 10 bases, and 15 bases lay in between. The germline V gene has CDR1 KGHDR and CDR2 SFDVKD.

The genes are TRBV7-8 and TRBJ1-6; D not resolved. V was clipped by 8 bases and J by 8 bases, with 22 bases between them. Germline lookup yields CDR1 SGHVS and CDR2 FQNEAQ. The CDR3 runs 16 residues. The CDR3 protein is CASGPPWLARDSPLHF. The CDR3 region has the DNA TGTGCCAGCGGGCCCCCCTGGCTAGCGAGGGATTCACCCCTCCACTTT.

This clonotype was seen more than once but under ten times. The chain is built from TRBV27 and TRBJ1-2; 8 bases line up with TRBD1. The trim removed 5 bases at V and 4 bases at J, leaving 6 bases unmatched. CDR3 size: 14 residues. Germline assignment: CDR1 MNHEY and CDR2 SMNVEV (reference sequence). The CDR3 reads CASSRTGGVYGYTF. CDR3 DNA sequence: TGTGCCAGCAGTCGCACAGGGGGGGTCTATGGCTACACCTTC.

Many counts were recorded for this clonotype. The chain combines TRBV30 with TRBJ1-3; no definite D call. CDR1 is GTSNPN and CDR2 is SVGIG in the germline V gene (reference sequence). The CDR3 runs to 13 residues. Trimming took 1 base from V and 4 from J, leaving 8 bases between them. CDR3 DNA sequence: TGTGCCTGGAGTGCAGGTCTCGGAAACACCATATATTTT. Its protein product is CAWSAGLGNTIYF.

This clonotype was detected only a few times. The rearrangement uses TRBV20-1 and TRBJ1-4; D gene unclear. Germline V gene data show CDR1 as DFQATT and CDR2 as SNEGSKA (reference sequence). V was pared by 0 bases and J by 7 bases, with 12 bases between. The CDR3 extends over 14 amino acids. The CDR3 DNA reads TGCAGTGCTAGAGATATGGGTATGCGTGAAAAACTGTTTTTT. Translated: CSARDMGMREKLFF.

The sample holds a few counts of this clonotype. The DNA for the CDR3 is TGTGCCAGCACCCAGGATAGGGGGGCTGGGACTGAAGCTTTCTTT. Residues: CASTQDRGAGTEAFF. V gene TRBV6-5 combines with J gene TRBJ1-1, with a weak D call TRBD1 (6 bases). CDR1 and CDR2 from the germline V gene are MNHEY and SVGAGI. V was clipped by 7 bases and J by 5 bases, with 20 bases between them. The CDR3 runs to 15 residues.

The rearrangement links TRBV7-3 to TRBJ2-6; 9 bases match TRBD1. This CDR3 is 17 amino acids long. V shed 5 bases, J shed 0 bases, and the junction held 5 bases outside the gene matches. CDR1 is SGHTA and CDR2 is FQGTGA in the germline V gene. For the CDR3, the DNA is TGTGCCAGCAGCAGGGGACAGGGTAACTCTGGGGCCAACGTCCTGACTTTC. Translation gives CASSRGQGNSGANVLTF.

The CDR3 DNA sequence: TGCGCCAGCAGCCTTCTCAGTCGCGGCCAAGAGACCCAGTACTTC. It encodes CASSLLSRGQETQYF. This chain uses TRBV5-1 with TRBJ2-5; D gene ambiguous. Trimming shortened V by 4 bases and J by 1 base, and 14 bases separated the two germline ends. CDR3 length equals 15 residues. Germline V CDR1 and CDR2: SGHRS, YFSETQ.

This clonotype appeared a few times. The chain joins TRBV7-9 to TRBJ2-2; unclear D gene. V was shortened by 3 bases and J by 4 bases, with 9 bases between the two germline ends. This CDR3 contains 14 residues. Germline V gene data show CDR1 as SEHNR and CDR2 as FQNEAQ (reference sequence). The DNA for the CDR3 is TGTGCCAGCAGCTTTCTGGGAATCACCGGGGAGCTGTTTTTT. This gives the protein CASSFLGITGELFF.

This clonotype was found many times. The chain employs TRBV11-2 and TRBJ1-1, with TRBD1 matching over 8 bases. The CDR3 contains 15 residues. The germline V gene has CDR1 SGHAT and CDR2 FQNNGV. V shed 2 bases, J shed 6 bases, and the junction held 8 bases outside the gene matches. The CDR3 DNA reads TGTGCCAGCAGCTTATCCGGACAGGGAGGGGCTGAAGCTTTCTTT. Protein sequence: CASSLSGQGGAEAFF.

CDR3 sequence (DNA): TGTGCCAGCAGTGAAGGTAGAAAGGATCAGCCCCAGCATTTT. Protein: CASSEGRKDQPQHF. V is TRBV2 and J is TRBJ1-5; D ambiguous. There are 14 residues in the CDR3. The V gene lost 1 base and the J gene lost 5 bases, with 9 bases spanning the gap. CDR1 and CDR2 (germline): SNHLY, FYNNEI. Supplemented by reference TRBV2 and TRBJ1-5, the full variable domain reads EPEVTQTPSHQVTQMGQEVILRCVPISNHLYFYWYRQILGQKVEFLVSFYNNEISEKSEIFDDQFSVERPDGSNFTLKIRSTKLEDSAMYFCASSEGRKDQPQHFGDGTRLSIL.